The 27 T cell receptor beta chains below all came from one sample that was sequenced in a study of blood T cell repertoires in COVID-19. The method was immunoSEQ multiplex PCR; TCRdb's version includes in-frame clones alone and lacks a portion of them. The repertoire includes tens of thousands of clones, around 86% of them detected once, and more than 15% sits in the top ten. The sequenced sample was peripheral blood. The receptors were sampled from an elderly woman with active or convalescent COVID-19.

The chain combines TRBV19 with TRBJ2-7; D possibly corresponds to TRBD2 (6 bases). The CDR3 consists of 15 residues. The V gene's germline CDR1 is LNHDA and CDR2 SQIVND (reference sequence). Trimming cost V 3 bases and J 5 bases, with 17 bases left between them. The chain's CDR3 is CASSIVAGMSDEQYF. CDR3 DNA sequence: TGTGCCAGTAGTATTGTGGCGGGGATGTCCGACGAGCAGTACTTC.

This chain joins TRBV7-3 and TRBJ2-3, with TRBD2 matching 10 bases. The CDR3 contains 16 residues. The V and J ends lost 5 bases and 2 bases, in that order; junction bases with no gene match: 7. Per the germline V gene, CDR1 is SGHTA and CDR2 is FQGTGA. The CDR3 region is CASSLGLAGDTDTQYF. CDR3 in DNA: TGTGCCAGCAGCCTAGGTCTAGCGGGGGACACAGATACGCAGTATTTT. Looking up the rest from reference TRBV7-3 and TRBJ2-3 gives the full variable domain: GAGVSQTPSNKVTEKGKYVELRCDPISGHTALYWYRQSLGQGPEFLIYFQGTGAADDSGLPNDRFFAVRPEGSVSTLKIQRTERGDSAVYLCASSLGLAGDTDTQYFGPGTRLTVL.

The rearrangement joins TRBV7-2 to TRBJ2-1, with a weak D call TRBD2 (5 bases). The CDR3 is 14 residues long. V was trimmed by 4 bases and J by 12 bases, leaving 19 bases between them. Germline V gene data show CDR1 as SGHTA and CDR2 as FQGNSA. CDR3 sequence: CASSSPGFAGTQFF. CDR3 sequence (DNA): TGTGCCAGCAGCTCCCCGGGTTTTGCGGGTACGCAGTTCTTC.

The chain employs TRBV24-1 and TRBJ1-5; a possible D gene is TRBD1 (5 bases). Trimming cost V 3 bases and J 5 bases, with 7 bases left between them. CDR1 and CDR2 (germline): KGHDR, SFDVKD. The CDR3 consists of 13 residues. The chain's CDR3 is CATSDAGDQPQHF. The CDR3 DNA reads as TGTGCCACCAGTGATGCGGGGGATCAGCCCCAGCATTTT.

This clone was seen a handful of times. J is TRBJ2-5 and V is TRBV27; 7 nucleotides align to TRBD2. The ends lost 6 bases at V and 5 bases at J; junction bases unmatched: 9. This CDR3 is 14 amino acids long. Germline lookup yields CDR1 MNHEY and CDR2 SMNVEV (reference sequence). This CDR3 reads CASRAGWSQETQYF. CDR3 coding DNA: TGTGCCAGCAGAGCGGGGTGGAGCCAGGAGACCCAGTACTTC.

The V and J genes are TRBV3-1 (or the pseudogene TRBV3-2) and TRBJ2-2; D unclear. Trimming took off 4 bases at V and 2 bases at J, with 5 bases between the two ends. From germline, CDR1 is LGHDT and CDR2 YNNKEL (reference sequence). The CDR3 totals 13 residues. The CDR3 sequence: CASSPINTGELFF. CDR3 DNA sequence: TGTGCCAGCAGCCCCATCAACACCGGGGAGCTGTTTTTT.

This clone was seen only a few times. V gene TRBV7-9 combines with J gene TRBJ2-2; TRBD1 is a possible D gene (5 bases). Deletions cut 4 bases from V and 1 base from J, with 7 bases between. The CDR3 totals 14 residues. Germline V gene sequence: CDR1 SEHNR, CDR2 FQNEAQ (reference sequence). This CDR3 is CASSSTENTGELFF. The CDR3, as DNA: TGTGCCAGCAGCTCGACAGAGAACACCGGGGAGCTGTTTTTT.

This chain's CDR3 is CASISGRERNEQFF. The CDR3 DNA sequence: TGTGCCAGTATTAGCGGGAGGGAGCGTAATGAGCAGTTCTTC. The chain combines TRBV19 with TRBJ2-1, with 11 bases matching TRBD2. Losses at the gene ends were 7 bases for V and 7 bases for J; bases not matched to a gene: 6. The CDR3 length is 14 residues. From germline, CDR1 is LNHDA and CDR2 SQIVND (reference sequence).

This sequence joins TRBV28 and TRBJ1-2, with 7 bases matching TRBD1. J was trimmed by 1 base and V by 2 bases; bases with no gene match: 13. CDR1 is MDHEN, CDR2 SYDVKM, per germline. CDR3 length: 18 residues. CDR3 nucleotide sequence: TGTGCCAGCAGTTTAACAGACAGGGCCTTTCCAGGTAACTATGGCTACACCTTC. This gives the protein CASSLTDRAFPGNYGYTF.

This clone was observed a handful of times. The V and J genes are TRBV5-5 and TRBJ2-3, with D possibly matching TRBD2 (6 bases). The CDR3 is 16 residues long. The V end lost 0 bases, the J end lost 6 bases, and 17 bases lay between the germline ends. CDR1 and CDR2 (germline): SGHKS, YYEKEE (reference sequence). The CDR3 spells CASSLVLGGNGDTQYF. As DNA, the CDR3 is TGTGCCAGCAGCTTGGTTCTTGGGGGGAATGGGGATACGCAGTATTTT.

The chain employs TRBV27 and TRBJ1-6; 8 bases agree with TRBD1. The CDR3 runs to 14 residues. V shed 3 bases, J shed 7 bases, and the junction held 2 bases outside the gene matches. Germline CDR1 reads MNHEY; CDR2 reads SMNVEV (reference sequence). The CDR3 coding sequence is TGTGCCAGCAGTTTCCGGGACAGGAATTCACCCCTCCACTTT. Protein sequence: CASSFRDRNSPLHF.

This clone appeared a few times. The chain employs TRBV12-3 or TRBV12-4 and TRBJ2-5, with D maybe TRBD2 (6 bases). This CDR3 contains 13 residues. V was shortened by 8 bases and J by 0 bases, with 10 bases between the two germline ends. CDR3 coding DNA: TGTGCCAGCTCGGGGGTCAACCAAGAGACCCAGTACTTC. Protein: CASSGVNQETQYF.

This chain links TRBV10-3 with TRBJ2-3, with a possible D match to TRBD1 (5 bases). The V gene's germline CDR1 is ENHRY and CDR2 SYGVKD. The length of the CDR3 is 16 residues. V gave up 2 bases and J gave up 3 bases, with 15 bases separating them. CDR3 bases: TGTGCCATCAGTGAGCATAGGGGCCAGGGAACAGATACGCAGTATTTT. It yields the protein CAISEHRGQGTDTQYF.

The chain couples TRBV27 to TRBJ2-1; 12 bases fit TRBD2. The CDR3 sequence is 17 residues long. CDR1 and CDR2 from the germline V gene are MNHEY and SMNVEV (reference sequence). The V and J ends lost 5 bases and 0 bases, in that order; junction bases with no gene match: 5. This chain's CDR3 is CASSILAGGSSYNEQFF. The CDR3, as DNA: TGTGCCAGCAGTATCCTAGCGGGGGGGAGCTCCTACAATGAGCAGTTCTTC.

The chain joins TRBV4-1 to TRBJ1-6; TRBD1 is a possible D gene (5 bases). Trimming took 0 bases from V and 0 from J, leaving 21 bases between them. In germline, CDR1 is MGHRA, CDR2 YSYEKL. The CDR3 has 21 residues. This CDR3 reads CASSQDQSRVGGSSYNSPLHF. The CDR3 DNA reads TGCGCCAGCAGCCAAGATCAGTCCAGGGTTGGAGGGAGCTCCTATAATTCACCCCTCCACTTT.

This clone was seen more than once but under ten times. This chain uses TRBV19 with TRBJ1-1; 7 nucleotides align to TRBD1. V shed 6 bases, J shed 4 bases, and the junction held 5 bases outside the gene matches. The CDR3 has 13 residues. Germline V lookup: CDR1 LNHDA, CDR2 SQIVND (reference sequence). The DNA for the CDR3 is TGTGCCAGTAGAGAGACAGGGCCCACTGAAGCTTTCTTT. The encoded protein is CASRETGPTEAFF.

The V and J genes are TRBV28 and TRBJ1-2; TRBD1 might be the D (6 bases). CDR1 is MDHEN and CDR2 is SYDVKM in the germline V gene. With 2 bases removed from V and 2 bases from J, the gap between germline ends came to 15 bases. CDR3 size: 16 residues. CDR3 amino acids: CASSLGGRVGNYGYTF. The CDR3 DNA follows: TGTGCCAGCAGTTTAGGGGGCCGCGTCGGAAACTATGGCTACACCTTC.

The rearrangement joins TRBV4-2 to TRBJ2-1, with 11 bases lining up with TRBD2. The CDR3 loop spans 18 amino acids. V lost 1 base and J lost 0; bases outside the gene matches: 5. Germline V gene lookup returns CDR1 LGHNA and CDR2 YNFKEQ. In nucleotides, the CDR3 is TGTGCCAGCAGCCAAGGTAGCGGGGGGGTAAGCTCCTACAATGAGCAGTTCTTC. It is translated as CASSQGSGGVSSYNEQFF.

This rearrangement joins TRBV6-5 to TRBJ2-3, with D tentatively TRBD1 (5 bases). CDR1 and CDR2 (germline): MNHEY, SVGAGI. The CDR3 is 14 residues long. V lost 6 bases and J lost 4, with 14 bases in between. For the CDR3, the DNA is TGTGCCAGCAGGGCCCAGGGCTGGGCAGATACGCAGTATTTT. As protein: CASRAQGWADTQYF.

V and J are TRBV30 and TRBJ1-6, with 7 bases aligning to TRBD1. The V and J ends lost 2 bases and 18 bases, in that order; junction bases with no gene match: 10. Germline loops: CDR1 GTSNPN, CDR2 SVGIG (reference sequence). The CDR3 sequence is 12 residues long. The CDR3 protein is CAWSTRTGRCHF. In nucleotides, the CDR3 is TGTGCCTGGAGTACCCGGACAGGAAGATGCCACTTT.

The chain has TRBV19 and TRBJ2-2; perhaps TRBD2 as D (7 bases). V was pared by 9 bases and J by 4 bases, with 24 bases between. This CDR3 has 17 amino acids. Germline CDR1 LNHDA, CDR2 SQIVND (reference sequence). CDR3 DNA: TGTGCCAGCTTCCCGGGGGGCCCCGCCCGGGGCACCGGGGAGCTGTTTTTT. It is translated as CASFPGGPARGTGELFF. The full variable domain, with the rest looked up from reference TRBV19 and TRBJ2-2, is DGGITQSPKYLFRKEGQNVTLSCEQNLNHDAMYWYRQDPGQGLRLIYYSQIVNDFQKGDIAEGYSVSREKKESFPLTVTSAQKNPTAFYLCASFPGGPARGTGELFFGEGSRLTVL.

This chain uses TRBV5-1 with TRBJ1-4; 7 bases fit TRBD1. CDR1 is SGHRS and CDR2 is YFSETQ in the germline V gene. The J segment lost 11 bases and the V segment lost 3 bases, leaving 4 bases of the junction unmatched. The CDR3 is 12 amino acids. In DNA, the CDR3 is TGCGCCAGCAGCTCAGAACAGGGGAAACTGTTTTTT. Residues: CASSSEQGKLFF.

The table lists this clone with a few counts. The chain carries TRBV12-5 and TRBJ2-3; the match to TRBD2 covers 9 bases. CDR3 length: 15 amino acids. J was trimmed by 3 bases and V by 4 bases; bases with no gene match: 5. Germline CDR1 is LGHNT and CDR2 is FRNRAP. The CDR3 loop reads CASGSGLASTDTQYF. The CDR3, as DNA: TGTGCTAGTGGTTCAGGACTAGCGTCGACAGATACGCAGTATTTT.

This clone was seen a handful of times. This chain connects TRBV5-4 to TRBJ1-1, with D hard to call. V was trimmed by 1 base and J by 6 bases, leaving 4 bases between them. The CDR3 sequence is 11 residues long. The germline gives CDR1 SGHNT, CDR2 YYREEE (reference sequence). The CDR3 region has the DNA TGTGCCAGCAGCTTGTATCCTGAAGCTTTCTTT. Translating gives CASSLYPEAFF.

This clone came up a few times. V and J are TRBV7-9 and TRBJ1-4; 11 positions match TRBD1. Germline loops: CDR1 SEHNR, CDR2 FQNEAQ (reference sequence). The CDR3 has 17 residues. Germline trimming cut 5 bases from V and 5 bases from J; bases unmatched to any gene: 10. CDR3 sequence (DNA): TGTGCCAGCAGCCTCTGGACAGGGGGCAGGTCGAATGAAAAACTGTTTTTT. Its protein is CASSLWTGGRSNEKLFF.

J is TRBJ1-2 and V is TRBV19; 9 bases map to TRBD1. Germline values: CDR1 LNHDA, CDR2 SQIVND (reference sequence). The CDR3 length is 13 residues. V lost 4 bases and J lost 7; bases outside the gene matches: 4. CDR3 bases: TGTGCCAGTAGTACCGGACAGGGGACTGGCTACACCTTC. It codes for CASSTGQGTGYTF. The variable domain in full, with the rest retrieved from reference TRBV19 and TRBJ1-2, is DGGITQSPKYLFRKEGQNVTLSCEQNLNHDAMYWYRQDPGQGLRLIYYSQIVNDFQKGDIAEGYSVSREKKESFPLTVTSAQKNPTAFYLCASSTGQGTGYTFGSGTRLTVV.

This clone has only a few counts. The J gene is TRBJ1-6, the V gene TRBV4-3; 10 nucleotides match TRBD1. Looked up from germline, CDR1 is LGHNA and CDR2 is YSLEER. Trimming cost V 1 base and J 9 bases; bases outside gene matches: 3. The CDR3 is made up of 15 amino acids. CDR3 DNA: TGCGCCAGCAGCCAAGCCGGGACAGGGGTTTCACCCCTCCACTTT. Translation gives CASSQAGTGVSPLHF.